The 12 T cell receptor beta chains presented below share a single source sample, sequenced in a study of T cells after yellow fever vaccination. TCRdb re-called the 5' RACE reads through MiXCR, storing one row per CDR3 protein. The data show over 150,000 distinct CDR3 sequences, almost 7% seen once. Sequencing was performed on CD4+ T cells sorted from PBMCs, taken about 5 days after the first yellow fever vaccination. All receptors derive from a man younger than 35 who received the YFV17D yellow fever vaccine.

The sample holds a few counts of this clonotype. The chain joins TRBV9 to TRBJ1-6, with D perhaps matching TRBD1 (5 bases). The CDR3 runs to 15 residues. The V end lost 0 bases, the J end lost 8 bases, and 12 bases lay between the germline ends. Per germline, CDR1 SGDLS and CDR2 YYNGEE. This chain's CDR3 is CASSVEGRRDSPLHF. The CDR3 coding sequence is TGTGCCAGCAGCGTAGAGGGGAGGAGGGATTCACCCCTCCACTTT.

V gene TRBV25-1 combines with J gene TRBJ2-2; D uncertain. The CDR3 covers 14 residues. The ends were cut back, 3 bases at V and 4 bases at J, with 9 bases in the middle. Germline V lookup: CDR1 MGHDK, CDR2 SYGVNS. CDR3 sequence reads: CASSEVLFTGELFF. As DNA, the CDR3 is TGTGCCAGCAGTGAGGTTTTGTTCACCGGGGAGCTGTTTTTT.

This clonotype was recorded many times. The chain uses TRBV4-3 and TRBJ2-2; TRBD1 or TRBD2 may be the D gene (5 bases each). CDR1 is LGHNA, CDR2 YSLEER, per germline. Trimming took off 1 base at V and 4 bases at J, with 22 bases between the two ends. CDR3 length: 19 amino acids. The DNA for the CDR3 is TGCGCCAGCAGCCAAGTGAGGGCGGCCGGGGACCAGGGCACCGGGGAGCTGTTTTTT. This translates into CASSQVRAAGDQGTGELFF.

This clonotype has a count of ten or more. The chain is built from TRBV29-1 and TRBJ1-1; D is perhaps TRBD1 (5 bases). Trimming removed 7 bases from V and 4 bases from J, with 25 bases in between. Germline values: CDR1 SQVTM, CDR2 ANQGSEA. CDR3 length: 16 residues. CDR3 nucleotide sequence: TGCAGCGCCCACCCCAGGGTTGGGGTCGAGGGCACTGAAGCTTTCTTT. It specifies CSAHPRVGVEGTEAFF.

This clonotype was counted ten times or more. The chain has TRBV4-1 and TRBJ1-1; the D gene is possibly TRBD1 (6 bases). Germline assignment: CDR1 MGHRA and CDR2 YSYEKL. The CDR3 consists of 13 residues. V lost 8 bases and J lost 4, with 14 bases in between. The CDR3 DNA follows: TGCGCCAGCCGCCGGGGGGCGAGCACTGAAGCTTTCTTT. Translation gives CASRRGASTEAFF.

This clonotype was observed at least ten times. The chain links TRBV27 to TRBJ1-2; tentative D call: TRBD1 (5 bases). Germline V gives CDR1 MNHEY, CDR2 SMNVEV (reference sequence). V shed 4 bases and J shed 6 bases, with 21 bases lying between them. The CDR3 is 16 amino acids. CDR3 sequence: CASSSYVLGGEDGYTF. CDR3 nucleotides: TGTGCCAGCAGTTCCTACGTTTTGGGGGGGGAGGATGGCTACACCTTC.

This clonotype was seen repeatedly, ten times or more. The genes are TRBV3-1 and TRBJ2-1; D not certain. The V and J ends lost 2 bases and 0 bases respectively, with 5 bases between them. The CDR3 is 14 residues long. The V gene's germline CDR1 is LGHDT and CDR2 YNNKEL (reference sequence). The CDR3 DNA is TGTGCCAGCAGCCAAAGAGGCTCCTACAATGAGCAGTTCTTC. Amino acids: CASSQRGSYNEQFF.

This clonotype appeared many times. V and J are TRBV7-2 and TRBJ2-1; D unresolved. Per germline, CDR1 SGHTA and CDR2 FQGNSA. Trimming shortened V by 2 bases and J by 5 bases, and 7 bases separated the two germline ends. The length of the CDR3 is 13 residues. The chain's CDR3 is CASSLYNDNEQFF. In DNA, the CDR3 is TGTGCCAGCAGCTTATATAATGACAATGAGCAGTTCTTC.

This clonotype was observed once. The chain is built from TRBV4-3 and TRBJ2-1; TRBD2 is a possible D gene (5 bases). CDR1 LGHNA and CDR2 YSLEER come from the germline V gene. The V gene lost 1 base and the J gene lost 9 bases, with 25 bases spanning the gap. This CDR3 is 18 amino acids long. The CDR3 DNA follows: TGCGCCAGCAGCCAAGGCGGGCAGGCGGGTCAACCCTTGGGTGAGCAGTTCTTC. Amino acid sequence: CASSQGGQAGQPLGEQFF.

This clonotype has at least ten counts. The chain joins TRBV5-1 to TRBJ2-7; possible D gene TRBD2, 5 bases. With 3 bases removed from V and 0 bases from J, the gap between germline ends came to 7 bases. Germline V lookup: CDR1 SGHRS, CDR2 YFSETQ. CDR3 length: 13 residues. The CDR3 loop reads CASSSAVSYEQYF. Written as DNA, the CDR3 is TGCGCCAGCAGCTCAGCGGTCTCCTACGAGCAGTACTTC.

This rearrangement joins TRBV15 to TRBJ1-2; D call uncertain. With 6 bases removed from V and 2 bases from J, the gap between germline ends came to 13 bases. This CDR3 is built from 14 residues. CDR1 LNHNV and CDR2 YYDKDF come from the germline V gene (reference sequence). The CDR3 nucleotides are TGTGCCACCAGGGTTCTAAAAGGCAACTATGGCTACACCTTC. This sequence encodes CATRVLKGNYGYTF. The complete variable domain, with remaining parts taken from reference TRBV15 and TRBJ1-2, reads DAMVIQNPRYQVTQFGKPVTLSCSQTLNHNVMYWYQQKSSQAPKLLFHYYDKDFNNEADTPDNFQSRRPNTSFCFLDIRSPGLGDTAMYLCATRVLKGNYGYTFGSGTRLTVV.

This clonotype was recorded at least ten times. V is TRBV7-9 and J is TRBJ2-5; 7 bases line up with TRBD1. Germline V gives CDR1 SEHNR, CDR2 FQNEAQ (reference sequence). V lost 2 bases, J lost 2 bases, and 2 bases stayed unmatched. The CDR3 is 14 residues long. CDR3 nucleotide sequence: TGTGCCAGCAGCTTACAGGGGGTTCAAGAGACCCAGTACTTC. Amino acids: CASSLQGVQETQYF. The whole variable domain, filled in from reference TRBV7-9 and TRBJ2-5, reads DTGVSQNPRHKITKRGQNVTFRCDPISEHNRLYWYRQTLGQGPEFLTYFQNEAQLEKSRLLSDRFSAERPKGSFSTLEIQRTEQGDSAMYLCASSLQGVQETQYFGPGTRLLVL.